What follows are 17 T cell receptor beta chains derived from one specimen sequenced in a study of cytomegalovirus exposure and HLA in healthy donors. The PCR had 60 Vbeta and 13 Jbeta primers. Here immunoSEQ multiplex PCR was the method, and the copy in TCRdb shows in-frame clones only, minus some. The profile covers approximately 120,000 clones, with roughly 70% appearing a single time and about 5% taken by the ten largest. Material: PBMCs. These receptors originate from a woman in her seventies in good health and CMV-seropositive.

The V call is TRBV4-1, the J call TRBJ2-7; a weak D match, TRBD1 (6 bases). The CDR3 runs to 20 residues. Trimming removed 2 bases from V and 0 bases from J, with 26 bases in between. Per germline, CDR1 MGHRA and CDR2 YSYEKL. The CDR3 DNA sequence: TGCGCCAGCAGCCAACAAAGACAGGCAGCTACATTTCTCAGCTCCTACGAGCAGTACTTC. It is translated as CASSQQRQAATFLSSYEQYF.

DNA of the CDR3: TGCGCCAGCAGTCAATCGGCCAGGGTTTCCTACGAGCAGTACTTC. Protein: CASSQSARVSYEQYF. This rearrangement joins TRBV23-1 to TRBJ2-7, with D perhaps matching TRBD1 (5 bases). TRBV23-1 is noted as an ORF with a role that remains uncertain. The CDR3 totals 15 residues. Trimming cost V 0 bases and J 1 base, with 10 bases left between them.

The CDR3 is CASRRTPYGDDYGYTF. The CDR3 DNA reads as TGTGCCAGCAGACGCACTCCTTACGGGGATGACTATGGCTACACCTTC. J is TRBJ1-2 and V is TRBV5-8; D remains ambiguous. Germline-derived CDR1 and CDR2 are SGHTS and YDEGEE. There are 16 residues in the CDR3. Trimming stripped 5 bases from V and 3 bases from J, with 20 bases between.

This chain joins TRBV19 and TRBJ1-1; no firm D call. This CDR3 spans 14 amino acids. Germline loops: CDR1 LNHDA, CDR2 SQIVND (reference sequence). V was trimmed by 3 bases and J by 6 bases, leaving 14 bases between them. DNA of the CDR3: TGTGCCAGTAGTATGGGCTTGCCTACCTCTGAAGCTTTCTTT. It specifies CASSMGLPTSEAFF.

The rearrangement uses TRBV20-1 and TRBJ1-1, with D perhaps TRBD1 (5 bases). The CDR3 contains 11 residues. V dropped 7 bases and J dropped 1 base, with 7 bases sitting between them. Germline assignment: CDR1 DFQATT and CDR2 SNEGSKA (reference sequence). CDR3 coding DNA: TGCAGTGTCAGGGCGAACACTGAAGCTTTCTTT. Protein sequence: CSVRANTEAFF.

The chain employs TRBV7-2 and TRBJ1-4; D is perhaps TRBD1 (6 bases). Between the trimmed V and J ends, which lost 3 bases and 3 bases, there was a span of 11 bases. CDR3 length: 15 residues. Germline V lookup: CDR1 SGHTA, CDR2 FQGNSA. The CDR3 DNA sequence: TGTGCCAGCAGCTTGCAGGGGATCCCTAATGAAAAACTGTTTTTT. Translated, it gives CASSLQGIPNEKLFF.

The chain combines TRBV7-2 with TRBJ2-6; no definite D call. V shed 4 bases and J shed 0 bases, with 19 bases lying between them. The CDR3 is made up of 19 amino acids. Germline V CDR1 and CDR2: SGHTA, FQGNSA. In DNA form, the CDR3 reads TGTGCCAGCAGCTCTCGAACAGTCTTCATCTACTCTGGGGCCAACGTCCTGACTTTC. This encodes CASSSRTVFIYSGANVLTF. Filled out from reference TRBV7-2 and TRBJ2-6, the complete variable domain reads GAGVSQSPSNKVTEKGKDVELRCDPISGHTALYWYRQSLGQGLEFLIYFQGNSAPDKSGLPSDRFSAERTGGSVSTLTIQRTQQEDSAVYLCASSSRTVFIYSGANVLTFGAGSRLTVL.

The rearrangement links TRBV30 to TRBJ2-3; 10 bases fit TRBD2. Germline lookup yields CDR1 GTSNPN and CDR2 SVGIG (reference sequence). The ends lost 3 bases at V and 0 bases at J; junction bases unmatched: 6. This CDR3 spans 16 amino acids. The CDR3 loop reads CAWSASGGASTDTQYF. The CDR3 region has the DNA TGTGCCTGGAGCGCGAGCGGGGGGGCGAGCACAGATACGCAGTATTTT.

The chain carries TRBV6-5 and TRBJ2-2, with 8 bases that match TRBD1. In germline, CDR1 is MNHEY, CDR2 SVGAGI. The V and J ends lost 6 bases and 4 bases, in that order; junction bases with no gene match: 7. CDR3 size: 15 residues. The CDR3 here is CASRMAGGSTGELFF. For the CDR3, the DNA is TGTGCCAGCAGAATGGCAGGGGGCAGCACCGGGGAGCTGTTTTTT.

The chain recombines TRBV7-9 with TRBJ2-6, with 9 bases matching TRBD2. Unmatched junction bases numbered 5, after V lost 5 bases and J lost 3 bases. In germline, CDR1 is SEHNR, CDR2 FQNEAQ (reference sequence). The CDR3 loop spans 16 amino acids. The CDR3 loop is CASSRRGGLGANVLTF. The CDR3 coding sequence is TGTGCCAGCAGCCGGCGGGGGGGGCTTGGGGCCAACGTCCTGACTTTC. Drawing the rest from reference TRBV7-9 and TRBJ2-6, the complete variable domain is DTGVSQNPRHKITKRGQNVTFRCDPISEHNRLYWYRQTLGQGPEFLTYFQNEAQLEKSRLLSDRFSAERPKGSFSTLEIQRTEQGDSAMYLCASSRRGGLGANVLTFGAGSRLTVL.

The genes are TRBV5-4 and TRBJ2-1; tentative D call: TRBD2 (7 bases). Germline V gives CDR1 SGHNT, CDR2 YYREEE (reference sequence). The V end was cut by 4 bases, the J end by 2 bases, with 16 bases between. The CDR3 has 16 residues. Written as DNA, the CDR3 is TGTGCCAGCAGCCCGAGGGGGGGGACGGCCTACAATGAGCAGTTCTTC. Protein: CASSPRGGTAYNEQFF.

The chain carries TRBV7-9 and TRBJ2-3; perhaps TRBD1 as D (6 bases). Germline lookup yields CDR1 SEHNR and CDR2 FQNEAQ (reference sequence). The CDR3 is 15 residues long. V was trimmed by 3 bases and J by 1 base, leaving 11 bases between them. The CDR3 nucleotides are TGTGCCAGCAGCTTTCCCTCAGGGGGCACAGATACGCAGTATTTT. Amino acid sequence: CASSFPSGGTDTQYF.

The rearrangement links TRBV2 to TRBJ1-2, with 8 bases aligning to TRBD1. This CDR3 is built from 14 residues. J was trimmed by 3 bases and V by 10 bases; bases with no gene match: 10. Germline V gives CDR1 SNHLY, CDR2 FYNNEI. CDR3 sequence reads: CAKEKTGVHYGYTF. The CDR3 DNA sequence: TGTGCCAAAGAAAAGACAGGGGTTCACTATGGCTACACCTTC.

V usage is TRBV6-6 and J usage is TRBJ1-6; 8 bases are a match to TRBD1. There are 16 residues in the CDR3. Trimming removed 6 bases from V and 7 bases from J; junction bases left unmatched: 11. In germline, CDR1 is MNHNY, CDR2 SVGAGI (reference sequence). The CDR3 loop is CASSQTGAARNSPLHF. In DNA, the CDR3 is TGTGCCAGCAGCCAGACAGGGGCCGCTCGGAATTCACCCCTCCACTTT.

This chain uses TRBV7-9 with TRBJ2-2; tentatively, D is TRBD2 (6 bases). V was shortened by 6 bases and J by 5 bases, with 13 bases between the two germline ends. This CDR3 comprises 14 residues. Germline V gene sequence: CDR1 SEHNR, CDR2 FQNEAQ (reference sequence). The CDR3 here is CASSPTSGTGELFF. In nucleotides, the CDR3 is TGTGCCAGCAGTCCGACTAGTGGGACCGGGGAGCTGTTTTTT.

The chain has TRBV6-6 and TRBJ2-5; D is undetermined. The J call is in doubt because the DNA end fits TRBJ2-7 better. This CDR3 has 14 residues. Germline V gene lookup returns CDR1 MNHNY and CDR2 SVGAGI (reference sequence). In DNA, the CDR3 is TGTGCCAGCAGTGCCGTCCGAGAGAGCGACGAGCAGTACTTC. Residues: CASSAVRESDEQYF.

The chain combines TRBV5-1 with TRBJ2-1; tentative D call: TRBD2 (5 bases). V dropped 3 bases and J dropped 4 bases, with 8 bases sitting between them. Germline V CDR1 and CDR2: SGHRS, YFSETQ. The CDR3 is 13 amino acids. This chain's CDR3 is CASSSGEYNEQFF. CDR3 nucleotide sequence: TGCGCCAGCAGCTCCGGGGAGTACAATGAGCAGTTCTTC.